The clone carrying this T cell receptor (beta chain) was found many times. V lost 3 bases and J 4 bases, leaving 14 bases between the germline ends. There are 15 residues in the CDR3. CDR1 and CDR2 (germline): MNHEY, SMNVEV (reference sequence). It was RNA transcripts that yielded the amplified TCR beta CDR3 regions. Carried out on the TCR CDR3, a first-round RT-PCR used the HTBI primer set. MiXCR was run by TCRdb on the multiplex PCR reads, yielding one entry per CDR3 protein. The top ten hold about 27% of the sample, which has 300,000 to 450,000 distinct CDR3 sequences, more than 15% seen once. This sample stems from a study of T cells in Graves' hyperthyroidism and ophthalmopathy. Study-level information: Staff took peripheral blood when the initial diagnosis was made, before any treatment began.

Fresh peripheral blood, 10 ml, yielded the PBMCs. The chain couples TRBV27 to TRBJ2-3; D might be TRBD2 (6 bases). This clonotype was sampled from a woman aged 18-30 years with Graves' hyperthyroidism that later progressed to Graves' ophthalmopathy. Sequenced input: blood. Written as DNA, the CDR3 is TGTGCCAGCAGTTTTTGGGGCGGGAAGGCAGATACGCAGTATTTT. Its translation: CASSFWGGKADTQYF.